This T cell receptor beta chain was identified during a study of T cell responses to AZD1222 COVID-19 vaccine. Study-wide results and limits: The sample set comprised mostly white British donors with more females, and clonal diversity was possibly underestimated.

A remark on this clone: Its antigen is unknown.

Sequencing was performed with immunoSEQ multiplex PCR; in TCRdb, only in-frame clones are kept and a portion is missing. Among some 120,000 clones listed, roughly 87% were seen once. The V end lost 5 bases, the J end lost 0 bases, and 14 bases lay between the germline ends. Germline V gene sequence: CDR1 SGHRS, CDR2 YFSETQ. This CDR3 is built from 15 residues. This clonotype was sampled from an adult in good health. This chain uses TRBV5-1 with TRBJ1-1, with D maybe TRBD1 (6 bases). The sample here was peripheral blood, taken on day 0 of AZD1222 vaccination. The CDR3 region has the DNA TGCGCCAGCAGTTATTCAGCAGGGGTGAACACTGAAGCTTTCTTT. It yields the protein CASSYSAGVNTEAFF.